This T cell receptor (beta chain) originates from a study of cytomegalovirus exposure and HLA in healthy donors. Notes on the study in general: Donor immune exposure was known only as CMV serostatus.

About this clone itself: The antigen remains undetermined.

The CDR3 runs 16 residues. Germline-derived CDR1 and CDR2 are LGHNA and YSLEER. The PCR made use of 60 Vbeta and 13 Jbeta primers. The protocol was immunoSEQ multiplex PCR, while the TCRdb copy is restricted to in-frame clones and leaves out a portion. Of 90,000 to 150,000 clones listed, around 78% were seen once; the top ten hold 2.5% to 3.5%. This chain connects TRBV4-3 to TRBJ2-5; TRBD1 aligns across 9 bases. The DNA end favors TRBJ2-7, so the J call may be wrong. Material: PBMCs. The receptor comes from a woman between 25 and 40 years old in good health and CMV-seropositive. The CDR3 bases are TGCGCCAGCAGCCAAATGGGACAGGGAGGTTTACACGAGCAGTACTTC. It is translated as CASSQMGQGGLHEQYF.